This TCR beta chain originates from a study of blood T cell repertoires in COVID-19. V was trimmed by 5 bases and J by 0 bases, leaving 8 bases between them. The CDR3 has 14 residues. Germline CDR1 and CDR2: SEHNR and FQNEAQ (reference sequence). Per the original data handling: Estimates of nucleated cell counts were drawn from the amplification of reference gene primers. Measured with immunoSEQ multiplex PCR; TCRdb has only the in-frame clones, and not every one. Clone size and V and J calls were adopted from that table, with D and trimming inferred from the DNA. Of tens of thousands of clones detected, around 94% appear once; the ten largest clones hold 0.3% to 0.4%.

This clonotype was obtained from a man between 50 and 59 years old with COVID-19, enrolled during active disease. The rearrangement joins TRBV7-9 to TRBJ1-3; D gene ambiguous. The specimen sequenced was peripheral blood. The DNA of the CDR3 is TGTGCCAGCAGCCCACATTTCTCTGGAAACACCATATATTTT. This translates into CASSPHFSGNTIYF.